This T cell receptor (beta chain) was recorded in a study of chemoradiotherapy in HPV16-positive cancers. Sequenced by immunoSEQ multiplex PCR; TCRdb stores in-frame clones only, minus some. The sample lists about 24,000 clones, roughly 87% occurring once. The sample here was blood, taken from a patient who underwent chemoradiotherapy. This TCR came from a human donor with HPV-associated anogenital cancer.

The CDR3 sequence is CASSLEDGGNGYTF. The CDR3 DNA sequence: TGCGCCAGCAGCTTGGAAGACGGAGGGAATGGCTACACCTTC. The rearrangement joins TRBV5-1 to TRBJ1-2, with D unresolved. The germline gives CDR1 SGHRS, CDR2 YFSETQ. The CDR3 contains 14 residues. V lost 0 bases, J lost 6 bases, and 12 bases lay in between.